Listed here are 26 T cell receptor beta chains from one sample, sequenced in a study of identical twins. TCRdb passed the 5' RACE reads through MiXCR, listing each CDR3 protein once. The data contain around 1.7 million distinct CDR3 sequences, around 33% of them singletons. The sample taken for sequencing was cord blood. These receptors were taken from a newborn girl in good health.

The rearrangement uses TRBV6-2 or TRBV6-3 and TRBJ1-5; TRBD1 is a possible D gene (5 bases). The CDR3 runs to 15 residues. CDR1 is MNHEY, CDR2 SVGEGT, per germline. V lost 6 bases to trimming and J lost 7 bases, with 19 bases between them. Here the CDR3 DNA reads TGTGCCAGCAGCCTACTGGGGCAGGTGGGACAGCCCCAGCATTTT. This encodes CASSLLGQVGQPQHF.

V gene TRBV15 combines with J gene TRBJ1-1; D perhaps matches TRBD1 (6 bases). CDR1 is LNHNV and CDR2 is YYDKDF in the germline V gene (reference sequence). Trimming stripped 3 bases from V and 4 bases from J, with 27 bases between. The CDR3 length is 19 residues. The CDR3 DNA reads TGTGCCACCAGCAGTCCATGGGGCCTACAGGGAGGGTCCCTCACTGAAGCTTTCTTT. This codes for CATSSPWGLQGGSLTEAFF. Supplemented by reference TRBV15 and TRBJ1-1, the full variable domain reads DAMVIQNPRYQVTQFGKPVTLSCSQTLNHNVMYWYQQKSSQAPKLLFHYYDKDFNNEADTPDNFQSRRPNTSFCFLDIRSPGLGDTAMYLCATSSPWGLQGGSLTEAFFGQGTRLTVV.

This clonotype was seen a handful of times. The V gene is TRBV20-1, the J gene TRBJ2-2; TRBD2 matches 11 bases. After removal of 1 base from V and 4 bases from J, the junction contained 2 bases not matched to a gene. Looked up from germline, CDR1 is DFQATT and CDR2 is SNEGSKA (reference sequence). The CDR3 sequence is 15 residues long. CDR3 in DNA: TGCAGTGCTAGAGTTAGCGGGAGGGGCACCGGGGAGCTGTTTTTT. This translates into CSARVSGRGTGELFF.

The sample holds a few counts of this clonotype. The J gene is TRBJ1-6, the V gene TRBV27, with TRBD1 as a possible D gene (5 bases). The CDR3 is 19 residues long. V shed 3 bases and J shed 0 bases, with 18 bases lying between them. Germline CDR1 reads MNHEY; CDR2 reads SMNVEV (reference sequence). In nucleotides, the CDR3 is TGTGCCAGCAGTTTTAGCTCGGCGGGGAGGGGCTCCTATAATTCACCCCTCCACTTT. Amino acids: CASSFSSAGRGSYNSPLHF.

This clonotype was seen a few times. The chain has TRBV9 and TRBJ1-2; D is uncertain. The V end lost 0 bases, the J end lost 4 bases, and 19 bases lay between the germline ends. This CDR3 region has 17 residues. Germline CDR1 SGDLS, CDR2 YYNGEE. The CDR3 sequence: CASSVDPAGGLIYGYTF. In nucleotides, the CDR3 is TGTGCCAGCAGCGTAGATCCTGCGGGAGGATTAATCTATGGCTACACCTTC. The full variable domain, with the rest looked up from reference TRBV9 and TRBJ1-2, is DSGVTQTPKHLITATGQRVTLRCSPRSGDLSVYWYQQSLDQGLQFLIQYYNGEERAKGNILERFSAQQFPDLHSELNLSSLELGDSALYFCASSVDPAGGLIYGYTFGSGTRLTVV.

The chain couples TRBV24-1 to TRBJ2-5; weak D call: TRBD2 (5 bases). The CDR3 is 13 amino acids. Looked up from germline, CDR1 is KGHDR and CDR2 is SFDVKD. Trimming took 8 bases from V and 11 from J, leaving 20 bases between them. CDR3 nucleotide sequence: TGTGCCACCATAGGAGGTCCCAATTGGGAGCAGTACTTC. Amino acid sequence: CATIGGPNWEQYF.

The chain joins TRBV27 to TRBJ2-2; 7 bases map to TRBD2. Germline assignment: CDR1 MNHEY and CDR2 SMNVEV (reference sequence). The V segment lost 0 bases and the J segment 1 base; nucleotides outside the gene matches: 11. The length of the CDR3 is 19 residues. DNA for the CDR3: TGTGCCAGCAGTTTATCTTTTTGGGCTAGCGGACAGAACACCGGGGAGCTGTTTTTT. Translated, it gives CASSLSFWASGQNTGELFF.

This rearrangement joins TRBV5-1 to TRBJ2-1; 8 nucleotides line up with TRBD1. Germline-derived CDR1 and CDR2 are SGHRS and YFSETQ. V was pared by 4 bases and J by 6 bases, with 6 bases of the junction left unmatched. The CDR3 extends over 14 amino acids. CDR3 in DNA: TGCGCCAGCAGCGGAGGACAGGGAACCAATGAGCAGTTCTTC. Protein: CASSGGQGTNEQFF.

The chain employs TRBV11-1 and TRBJ2-7, with 12 positions matching TRBD2. Germline V gene sequence: CDR1 SGHAT, CDR2 FQDESV (reference sequence). Trimming cost V 5 bases and J 7 bases; bases outside gene matches: 9. This CDR3 region has 15 residues. As DNA, the CDR3 is TGTGCCAGCAGCAGACTAGCGGGAGACTACAATGAGCAGTACTTC. It specifies CASSRLAGDYNEQYF.

The V call is TRBV20-1, the J call TRBJ1-5, with TRBD1 identical over 8 bases. Looked up from germline, CDR1 is DFQATT and CDR2 is SNEGSKA (reference sequence). The CDR3 covers 14 residues. The V and J ends lost 5 bases and 0 bases, in that order; junction bases with no gene match: 3. CDR3 sequence reads: CSAWDRSSNQPQHF. The DNA for the CDR3 is TGCAGTGCTTGGGACAGGTCTAGCAATCAGCCCCAGCATTTT.

This clonotype appeared once. The V and J genes are TRBV14 and TRBJ1-4, with D uncertain. CDR1 is SGHDN and CDR2 is FVKESK in the germline V gene. V was trimmed by 2 bases and J by 8 bases, leaving 9 bases between them. The CDR3 totals 13 residues. CDR3 in DNA: TGTGCCAGCAGCCAAATTTTCAGGGAAAAACTGTTTTTT. Translating it yields CASSQIFREKLFF.

The V call is TRBV21-1, the J call TRBJ2-5. TRBV21-1 is a pseudogene segment. This CDR3 region has 17 residues. CDR3 residues: CASSKAPRVCGPNEQYF. The CDR3 DNA follows: TGTGCCAGCAGCAAGGCGCCACGGGTTTGCGGACCCAATGAGCAGTACTTC.

This clonotype was picked up many times. The chain employs TRBV29-1 and TRBJ2-5, with D hard to call. CDR1 is SQVTM, CDR2 ANQGSEA, per germline. This CDR3 is built from 11 residues. V lost 5 bases to trimming and J lost 2 bases, with 6 bases between them. CDR3 sequence reads: CSVHLQETQYF. The CDR3 DNA reads TGCAGCGTTCACTTACAAGAGACCCAGTACTTC.

This clonotype has ten or more counts. The chain recombines TRBV7-2 with TRBJ2-4; 8 bases are a match to TRBD1. CDR3 length: 17 residues. V shed 1 base and J 2 bases; nucleotides not matched to a gene: 7. The germline gives CDR1 SGHTA, CDR2 FQGNSA. The CDR3, as DNA: TGTGCCAGCAGCTTAGTTACGAGACAGGGGACCAAAAACATTCAGTACTTC. This encodes CASSLVTRQGTKNIQYF.

This clonotype was counted a few times. The chain links TRBV6-2 or TRBV6-3 to TRBJ2-7; no clear D gene. With 2 bases removed from V and 0 bases from J, the gap between germline ends came to 8 bases. Germline CDR1 and CDR2: MNHEY and SVGEGT. The CDR3 has 14 residues. The CDR3 sequence: CASSYGWSSYEQYF. The CDR3 DNA follows: TGTGCCAGCAGTTACGGGTGGAGCTCCTACGAGCAGTACTTC.

This clonotype has just a few counts. This chain connects TRBV10-3 to TRBJ2-5, with 8 bases identical to TRBD2. The J call may be in error: the DNA end matches TRBJ2-7 better. CDR3 length: 14 amino acids. Germline-derived CDR1 and CDR2 are ENHRY and SYGVKD. The CDR3 loop is CAIRETRGAYEQYF. The CDR3 DNA reads as TGTGCCATCAGAGAGACGCGGGGGGCCTACGAGCAGTACTTC.

This clonotype was seen a handful of times. The chain has TRBV28 and TRBJ2-1, with a tentative D call TRBD1 (5 bases). This CDR3 comprises 12 residues. CDR1 and CDR2 from the germline V gene are MDHEN and SYDVKM. V was clipped by 8 bases and J by 6 bases, with 11 bases between them. CDR3 in amino acids: CASRQQVNEQFF. The DNA for the CDR3 is TGTGCCAGCCGTCAACAGGTCAATGAGCAGTTCTTC. The full variable domain, its missing parts supplied by reference TRBV28 and TRBJ2-1, is DVKVTQSSRYLVKRTGEKVFLECVQDMDHENMFWYRQDPGLGLRLIYFSYDVKMKEKGDIPEGYSVSREKKERFSLILESASTNQTSMYLCASRQQVNEQFFGPGTRLTVL.

This chain links TRBV4-1 with TRBJ2-5; TRBD2 matches at 7 bases. This CDR3 spans 18 amino acids. In germline, CDR1 is MGHRA, CDR2 YSYEKL. Trimming removed 3 bases from V and 5 bases from J; junction bases left unmatched: 18. CDR3 protein: CASSHRQKGLFSFETQYF. The CDR3 DNA is TGCGCCAGCAGCCATCGACAAAAGGGACTATTCAGTTTTGAGACCCAGTACTTC.

The chain is built from TRBV11-2 and TRBJ2-3; 12 nucleotides align to TRBD2. Germline CDR1 is SGHAT and CDR2 is FQNNGV. The CDR3 is made up of 16 amino acids. The J segment lost 4 bases and the V segment lost 4 bases, leaving 6 bases of the junction unmatched. In DNA form, the CDR3 reads TGTGCCAGCAGCTCCCGGACTAGCGGGGCCTCAGATACGCAGTATTTT. Protein product: CASSSRTSGASDTQYF. The entire variable domain, with the rest obtained from reference TRBV11-2 and TRBJ2-3, is as follows: EAGVAQSPRYKIIEKRQSVAFWCNPISGHATLYWYQQILGQGPKLLIQFQNNGVVDDSQLPKDRFSAERLKGVDSTLKIQPAKLEDSAVYLCASSSRTSGASDTQYFGPGTRLTVL.

In this sample, this clonotype turned up a few times. The V gene is TRBV5-1, the J gene TRBJ1-2; D is possibly TRBD1 (6 bases). This CDR3 is 15 amino acids long. V was cut by 1 base and J by 9 bases, with 19 bases left in between. Germline CDR1 is SGHRS and CDR2 is YFSETQ. CDR3 region: CASSLLLTGKGSYTF. In DNA, the CDR3 is TGCGCCAGCAGCTTGCTCCTAACAGGGAAGGGAAGCTACACCTTC.

In its sample, this clonotype was seen a few times. The rearrangement links TRBV28 to TRBJ2-3; 7 positions match TRBD2. The CDR3 runs to 16 residues. Germline V CDR1 and CDR2: MDHEN, SYDVKM. V shed 4 bases and J 2 bases; nucleotides not matched to a gene: 9. CDR3 residues: CASSSPSGGDTDTQYF. CDR3 in DNA: TGTGCCAGCAGTTCCCCTAGCGGAGGTGACACAGATACGCAGTATTTT.

This chain connects TRBV5-1 to TRBJ2-1; D ambiguous. CDR1 and CDR2 from the germline V gene are SGHRS and YFSETQ. V lost 0 bases and J lost 8, with 9 bases in between. The CDR3 runs 13 residues. CDR3 nucleotides: TGCGCCAGCAGCTTGGCCGGGCTATATGAGCAGTTCTTC. As protein: CASSLAGLYEQFF. The full variable domain, with the rest looked up from reference TRBV5-1 and TRBJ2-1, is KAGVTQTPRYLIKTRGQQVTLSCSPISGHRSVSWYQQTPGQGLQFLFEYFSETQRNKGNFPGRFSGRQFSNSRSEMNVSTLELGDSALYLCASSLAGLYEQFFGPGTRLTVL.

The rearrangement links TRBV25-1 to TRBJ1-5; TRBD1 aligns across 7 bases. Germline values: CDR1 MGHDK, CDR2 SYGVNS. V trimming: 2 bases; J trimming: 3 bases; junction bases outside the gene matches: 4. CDR3 length equals 15 residues. CDR3 nucleotide sequence: TGTGCCAGCAGTGAACCCGGACAGGTCAATCAGCCCCAGCATTTT. Encoded protein: CASSEPGQVNQPQHF.

In its sample, this clonotype was seen a few times. V usage is TRBV7-2 and J usage is TRBJ1-1, with D possibly TRBD1 on 6 matching bases. The CDR3 covers 14 residues. The ends were cut back, 2 bases at V and 5 bases at J, with 12 bases in the middle. Germline CDR1 is SGHTA and CDR2 is FQGNSA. DNA of the CDR3: TGTGCCAGCAGCTTATTCAGGGGAATGACTGAAGCTTTCTTT. This translates into CASSLFRGMTEAFF.

The table lists this clonotype with many counts. The gene calls are TRBV12-3 or TRBV12-4 and TRBJ1-4; no reliable D call. Between the trimmed V and J ends, which lost 6 bases and 0 bases, there was a span of 5 bases. The CDR3 runs 13 residues. CDR3 nucleotides: TGTGCCAGCAGCCCTTCAACTAATGAAAAACTGTTTTTT. Residues: CASSPSTNEKLFF.

This clonotype was picked up a small number of times. The rearrangement links TRBV12-3 or TRBV12-4 to TRBJ1-1, with D possibly being TRBD1 (5 bases). The CDR3 extends over 14 amino acids. Trimming cost V 7 bases and J 0 bases, with 12 bases left between them. Written as DNA, the CDR3 is TGTGCCAGCAACGAAAGGGGCCTGAACACTGAAGCTTTCTTT. It codes for CASNERGLNTEAFF.